One sample yielded the 4 T cell receptor beta chains listed below, sequenced in a study of cytomegalovirus exposure and HLA in healthy donors. PCR employed 60 Vbeta and 13 Jbeta primers. Generated by immunoSEQ multiplex PCR, the TCRdb table keeps only in-frame clones and is missing some. In the table there are about 190,000 clones, more than 70% of which are singletons. The sequenced sample consisted of PBMCs. The receptors were sampled from a man aged 35-49 years in good health and CMV-seropositive.

This chain joins TRBV5-1 and TRBJ2-6; no clear D gene. Trimming removed 0 bases at V and 0 bases at J, with 4 bases between. CDR3 size: 15 residues. Germline lookup yields CDR1 SGHRS and CDR2 YFSETQ. The CDR3, as DNA: TGCGCCAGCAGCTTGGGGCTCTCTGGGGCCAACGTCCTGACTTTC. This gives the protein CASSLGLSGANVLTF. Full variable domain (rest looked up from reference TRBV5-1 and TRBJ2-6): KAGVTQTPRYLIKTRGQQVTLSCSPISGHRSVSWYQQTPGQGLQFLFEYFSETQRNKGNFPGRFSGRQFSNSRSEMNVSTLELGDSALYLCASSLGLSGANVLTFGAGSRLTVL.

This clone was counted only a few times. The J gene is TRBJ2-6, the V gene TRBV27; tentative D call: TRBD1 (6 bases). This CDR3 region has 16 residues. Trimming removed 5 bases at V and 0 bases at J, with 11 bases between. CDR1 and CDR2 from the germline V gene are MNHEY and SMNVEV (reference sequence). Written as DNA, the CDR3 is TGTGCCAGCAGTAACAGGGATTTCTCTGGGGCCAACGTCCTGACTTTC. Protein product: CASSNRDFSGANVLTF.

This clone turned up a few times. This chain joins TRBV7-9 and TRBJ2-3, with D perhaps matching TRBD1 (5 bases). The length of the CDR3 is 16 residues. Trimming removed 2 bases from V and 2 bases from J, with 14 bases in between. CDR1 SEHNR and CDR2 FQNEAQ come from the germline V gene (reference sequence). The CDR3 DNA reads TGTGCCAGCAGCTTAAGAGGACAACGACCCACAGATACGCAGTATTTT. Translation: CASSLRGQRPTDTQYF.

This chain links TRBV2 with TRBJ1-1; perhaps TRBD1 as D (5 bases). The CDR3 totals 13 residues. Per germline, CDR1 SNHLY and CDR2 FYNNEI. V gave up 10 bases and J gave up 5 bases, with 17 bases separating them. CDR3 loop: CATPSGGGTEAFF. As DNA, the CDR3 is TGTGCCACCCCAAGTGGGGGAGGGACTGAAGCTTTCTTT.